The clone carrying this T cell receptor (beta chain) was found a few times. The antigen remains undetermined. Other DNA sequences in the sample encode the same CDR3. The data belong to a study of cytomegalovirus exposure and HLA in healthy donors. Study findings and constraints: A later analysis linked a missense DCLRE1C variant to TCR beta V- and J-gene trimming. Most CMV-associated TCR beta chains appeared HLA-restricted in a later analysis.

This CDR3 region has 11 residues. The V gene's germline CDR1 is LNHDA and CDR2 SQIVND (reference sequence). V dropped 0 bases and J dropped 11 bases, with 7 bases sitting between them. The PCR was carried out with 60 Vbeta primers and 13 Jbeta primers. This table comes from immunoSEQ multiplex PCR, and its TCRdb copy is limited to in-frame clones, with some not included. The repertoire holds tens of thousands of clones, with approximately 80% as singletons. Sequencing input: PBMCs. The chain couples TRBV19 to TRBJ1-1; a weak D match, TRBD1 (5 bases). This TCR derives from a male donor in good health and CMV-seronegative. The CDR3: CASSIDRGAFF. CDR3 DNA sequence: TGTGCCAGTAGTATAGACCGGGGGGCTTTCTTT.